This T cell receptor beta chain is drawn from a study of cytomegalovirus exposure and HLA in healthy donors. A multiplex PCR was run with 60 Vbeta primers and 13 Jbeta primers. Repertoires were generated with immunoSEQ multiplex PCR, while TCRdb's copy carries only in-frame clones and drops some. The sample has 55,000 to 85,000 clones. Participants comprised healthy donors of bone marrow. Study findings and constraints: Prior analysis indicated that the majority of TCR beta V segments exhibited productivity approximately 87% or approximately 30% of the time.

V shed 5 bases and J 8 bases; nucleotides not matched to a gene: 15. Germline assignment: CDR1 SQVTM and CDR2 ANQGSEA. This CDR3 is built from 15 residues. As for this clone: Its antigen is currently unknown.

The sample comprised PBMCs. The clonotype was recovered from a female donor in good health and CMV-seropositive. The gene calls are TRBV29-1 and TRBJ2-1; 7 bases line up with TRBD2. CDR3 protein: CSVWPYGGSPDEQFF. CDR3 nucleotide sequence: TGCAGCGTTTGGCCGTATGGCGGGAGTCCGGATGAGCAGTTCTTC.